These 12 T cell receptor beta chains share one sample of origin, sequenced in a study of shared clonotypes between healthy human individuals. The data were produced by immunoSEQ multiplex PCR, yet TCRdb's version contains in-frame clones alone and is incomplete. The table has 2.3 million or so clones, 80% to 95% seen once. The sample was naive CD4+ T cells from PBMCs. The subset denotes: CD45RA+ positively selected. The receptor set was obtained from a man aged 18 to 29 in good health. Some clones in this sample may be carry-over from other donors' samples.

This clone was found once. The gene calls are TRBV11-2 and TRBJ2-7; D might be TRBD1 (5 bases). Germline V lookup: CDR1 SGHAT, CDR2 FQNNGV. Trimming removed 3 bases from V and 0 bases from J, with 6 bases in between. The CDR3 is made up of 13 amino acids. The CDR3 DNA reads TGTGCCAGCAGCTTTGACAGCTCCTACGAGCAGTACTTC. It translates to CASSFDSSYEQYF.

V and J are TRBV27 and TRBJ2-1, with a possible D match to TRBD1 (6 bases). The V gene lost 10 bases and the J gene lost 4 bases, with 20 bases spanning the gap. The CDR3 extends over 15 amino acids. Germline V gene data show CDR1 as MNHEY and CDR2 as SMNVEV (reference sequence). The CDR3 DNA is TGTGCCATCAAGGGGGACCCCGGATTTTACAATGAGCAGTTCTTC. Its translation is CAIKGDPGFYNEQFF.

The V gene is TRBV4-1, the J gene TRBJ2-7; the D gene is possibly TRBD2 (5 bases). The germline CDR1 and CDR2 sequences are MGHRA and YSYEKL. Deletions cut 4 bases from V and 0 bases from J, with 13 bases between. The CDR3 extends over 15 amino acids. CDR3: CASSPGIAGSYEQYF. The CDR3 nucleotides read TGCGCCAGCAGCCCCGGGATTGCAGGCTCCTACGAGCAGTACTTC.

This clone was picked up one time. The chain uses TRBV18 and TRBJ2-1; the D gene is possibly TRBD1 (6 bases). The CDR3 contains 15 residues. CDR1 is KGHSH, CDR2 LQKENI, per germline. Trimming took 3 bases from V and 3 from J, leaving 12 bases between them. The chain's CDR3 is CASSPQGTLYNEQFF. For the CDR3, the DNA is TGTGCCAGCTCACCCCAGGGGACCCTCTACAATGAGCAGTTCTTC.

J is TRBJ2-5 and V is TRBV29-1; TRBD1 matches at 9 bases. The J call may be in error: the DNA end matches TRBJ2-7 better. This CDR3 comprises 13 residues. Per germline, CDR1 SQVTM and CDR2 ANQGSEA. CDR3 loop: CSVVGTGFYEQYF. The CDR3 DNA is TGCAGCGTTGTAGGGACAGGGTTCTACGAGCAGTACTTC.

The rearrangement links TRBV18 to TRBJ2-3; D unresolved. Germline lookup yields CDR1 KGHSH and CDR2 LQKENI. The V end was cut by 6 bases, the J end by 6 bases, with 16 bases between. CDR3 length equals 14 residues. This CDR3 is CASSPKPLGDTQYF. CDR3 nucleotides: TGTGCCAGCTCGCCCAAACCTCTAGGGGATACGCAGTATTTT. Filled out from reference TRBV18 and TRBJ2-3, the complete variable domain reads NAGVMQNPRHLVRRRGQEARLRCSPMKGHSHVYWYRQLPEEGLKFMVYLQKENIIDESGMPKERFSAEFPKEGPSILRIQQVVRGDSAAYFCASSPKPLGDTQYFGPGTRLTVL.

This clone was counted a single time. The chain is built from TRBV7-2 and TRBJ1-3; D is possibly TRBD1 (6 bases). Germline V gene data show CDR1 as SGHTA and CDR2 as FQGNSA. The CDR3 has 15 residues. Trimming stripped 5 bases from V and 6 bases from J, with 17 bases between. The CDR3 sequence is CASSDQGQGLNTIYF. The CDR3 DNA reads as TGTGCCAGCAGCGATCAGGGCCAGGGGCTAAACACCATATATTTT.

The chain recombines TRBV7-9 with TRBJ2-1, with D perhaps matching TRBD1 (6 bases). CDR3 length: 18 amino acids. Germline V gene lookup returns CDR1 SEHNR and CDR2 FQNEAQ (reference sequence). The V and J ends lost 7 bases and 7 bases respectively, with 29 bases between them. The CDR3 bases are TGTGCCAGCACCCCCGGCAGGGGAGAATATCGGGGCGCGAATGAGCAGTTCTTC. Translating it yields CASTPGRGEYRGANEQFF. The full variable domain, with the rest looked up from reference TRBV7-9 and TRBJ2-1, is DTGVSQNPRHKITKRGQNVTFRCDPISEHNRLYWYRQTLGQGPEFLTYFQNEAQLEKSRLLSDRFSAERPKGSFSTLEIQRTEQGDSAMYLCASTPGRGEYRGANEQFFGPGTRLTVL.

This chain links TRBV9 with TRBJ1-4; D gene uncertain. Trimming took 3 bases from V and 4 from J, leaving 16 bases between them. Germline-derived CDR1 and CDR2 are SGDLS and YYNGEE. The CDR3 loop spans 16 amino acids. CDR3: CASSGGRGAVNEKLFF. The CDR3 nucleotides read TGTGCCAGCAGCGGAGGGCGTGGAGCCGTTAATGAAAAACTGTTTTTT.

This clone was seen more than once but under ten times. V is TRBV7-9 and J is TRBJ1-2, with D maybe TRBD1 (6 bases). Germline CDR1 SEHNR, CDR2 FQNEAQ (reference sequence). The CDR3 loop spans 12 amino acids. The ends were cut back, 9 bases at V and 2 bases at J, with 10 bases in the middle. CDR3 region: CASQGSNYGYTF. The CDR3 nucleotides are TGTGCCAGTCAGGGGAGCAACTATGGCTACACCTTC.

This sequence joins TRBV30 and TRBJ2-1; perhaps D is TRBD1 or TRBD2 (5 bases each). V was clipped by 0 bases and J by 6 bases, with 15 bases between them. This CDR3 is built from 15 residues. Germline assignment: CDR1 GTSNPN and CDR2 SVGIG (reference sequence). CDR3 amino acids: CAWSVGTSSLNEQFF. CDR3 coding DNA: TGTGCCTGGAGTGTGGGGACGTCCTCCCTCAATGAGCAGTTCTTC.

This chain links TRBV28 with TRBJ2-1; 14 bases are a match to TRBD2. The CDR3 has 16 residues. CDR1 is MDHEN and CDR2 is SYDVKM in the germline V gene. Unmatched junction bases numbered 8, after V lost 3 bases and J lost 10 bases. In DNA, the CDR3 is TGTGCCAGCAGTTTGGGAGGACTAGCGGGGGGCCAAGAGCAGTTCTTC. This translates into CASSLGGLAGGQEQFF.